This T cell receptor (beta chain) was retrieved from a study of human T cells and chemical hapten exposure. Trimming stripped 0 bases from V and 1 base from J, with 10 bases between. CDR3 length: 16 amino acids. Time point in this sample: healthy volunteer bleed at 2 weeks. The total RNA was obtained from whole blood that was not fractionated. This clonotype was seen only a few times. One entry per CDR3 protein, called by TCRdb with MiXCR from the RACE reads. Among 50,000 or so distinct CDR3 sequences listed, about 4.1% were seen once. Sequencing was done on a sample of whole blood. The receptor comes from a human donor in good health. Some clones in this sample may be carry-over from other donors' samples. The chain employs TRBV23-1 and TRBJ2-1, with D possibly being TRBD2 (5 bases). TRBV23-1 is an open reading frame, and its role is uncertain. The CDR3 DNA follows: TGCGCCAGCAGTCAATCTTGTACGGGGTCCTACAATGAGCAGTTCTTC. Translated: CASSQSCTGSYNEQFF.